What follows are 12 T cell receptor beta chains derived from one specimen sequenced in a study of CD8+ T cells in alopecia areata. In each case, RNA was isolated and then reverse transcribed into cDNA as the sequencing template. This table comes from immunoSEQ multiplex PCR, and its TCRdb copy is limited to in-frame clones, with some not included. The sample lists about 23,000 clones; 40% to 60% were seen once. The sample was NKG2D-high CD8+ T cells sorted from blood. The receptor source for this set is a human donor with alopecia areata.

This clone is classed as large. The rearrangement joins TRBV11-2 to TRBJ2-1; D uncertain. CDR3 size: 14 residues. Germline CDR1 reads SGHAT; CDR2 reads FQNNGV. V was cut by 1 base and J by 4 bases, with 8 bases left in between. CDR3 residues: CASSLGLLYNEQFF. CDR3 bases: TGTGCCAGCAGCTTAGGCTTACTTTACAATGAGCAGTTCTTC.

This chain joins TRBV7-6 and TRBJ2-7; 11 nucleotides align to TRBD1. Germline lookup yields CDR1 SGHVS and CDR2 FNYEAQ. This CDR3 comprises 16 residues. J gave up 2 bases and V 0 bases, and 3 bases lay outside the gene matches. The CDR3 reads CASSLALGQGAYEQYF. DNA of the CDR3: TGTGCCAGCAGCTTAGCGCTGGGACAGGGGGCCTACGAGCAGTACTTC. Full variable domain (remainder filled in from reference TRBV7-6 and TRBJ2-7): GAGVSQSPRYKVTKRGQDVALRCDPISGHVSLYWYRQALGQGPEFLTYFNYEAQQDKSGLPNDRFSAERPEGSISTLTIQRTEQRDSAMYRCASSLALGQGAYEQYFGPGTRLTVT.

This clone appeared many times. CDR3: CASSYRRENTEAFF. In nucleotides, the CDR3 is TGTGCCAGCAGCTATCGACGGGAGAACACTGAAGCTTTCTTT. The chain combines TRBV7-9 with TRBJ1-1; D is uncertain. Trimming cost V 4 bases and J 1 base, with 10 bases left between them. CDR3 length: 14 amino acids. CDR1 is SEHNR, CDR2 FQNEAQ, per germline (reference sequence).

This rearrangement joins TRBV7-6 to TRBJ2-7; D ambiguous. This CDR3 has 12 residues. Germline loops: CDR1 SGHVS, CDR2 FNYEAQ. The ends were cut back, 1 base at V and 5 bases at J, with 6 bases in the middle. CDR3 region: CASSLVTNEQYF. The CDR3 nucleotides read TGTGCCAGCAGCTTAGTTACCAACGAGCAGTACTTC.

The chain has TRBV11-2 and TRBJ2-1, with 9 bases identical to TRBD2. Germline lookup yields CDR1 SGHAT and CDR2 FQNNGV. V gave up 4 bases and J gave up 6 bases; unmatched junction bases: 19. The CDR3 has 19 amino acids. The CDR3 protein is CASSSPGTSRRLIGNEQFF. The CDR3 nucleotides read TGTGCCAGCAGCTCCCCCGGGACTAGCCGAAGGTTGATCGGCAATGAGCAGTTCTTC.

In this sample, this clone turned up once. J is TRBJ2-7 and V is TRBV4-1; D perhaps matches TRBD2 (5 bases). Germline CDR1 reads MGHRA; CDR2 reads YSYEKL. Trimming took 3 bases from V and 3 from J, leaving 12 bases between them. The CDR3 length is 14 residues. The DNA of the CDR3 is TGCGCCAGCAGCCAGACCGCACGGGACTACGAGCAGTACTTC. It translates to CASSQTARDYEQYF.

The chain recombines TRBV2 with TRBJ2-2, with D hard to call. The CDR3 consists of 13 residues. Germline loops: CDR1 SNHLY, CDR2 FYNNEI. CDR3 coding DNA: TGTGCTCGGCAATTAGAGAACACCGGGGAGCTGTTTTTT. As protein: CARQLENTGELFF.

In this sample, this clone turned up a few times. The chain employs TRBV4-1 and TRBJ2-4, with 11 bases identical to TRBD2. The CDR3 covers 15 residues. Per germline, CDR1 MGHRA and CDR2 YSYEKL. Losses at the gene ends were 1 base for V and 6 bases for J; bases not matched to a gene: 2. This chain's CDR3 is CASSQGTSGRNIQYF. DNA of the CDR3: TGCGCCAGCAGCCAAGGAACTAGCGGGAGAAACATTCAGTACTTC.

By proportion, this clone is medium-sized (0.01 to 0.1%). CDR3: CASSSRDRGPVGQFF. The CDR3 coding sequence is TGTGCCAGCAGCTCCCGGGACAGGGGGCCTGTGGGACAGTTCTTC. The gene calls are TRBV7-9 and TRBJ2-1; 12 positions agree with TRBD1. The CDR3 runs 15 residues. Unmatched junction bases numbered 11, after V lost 4 bases and J lost 13 bases. Germline V gene sequence: CDR1 SEHNR, CDR2 FQNEAQ (reference sequence).

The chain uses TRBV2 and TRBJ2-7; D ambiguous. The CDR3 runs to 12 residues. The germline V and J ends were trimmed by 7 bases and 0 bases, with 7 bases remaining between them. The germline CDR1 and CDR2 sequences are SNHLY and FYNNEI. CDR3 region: CASNPSSYEQYF. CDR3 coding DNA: TGTGCCAGCAATCCTAGCTCCTACGAGCAGTACTTC.

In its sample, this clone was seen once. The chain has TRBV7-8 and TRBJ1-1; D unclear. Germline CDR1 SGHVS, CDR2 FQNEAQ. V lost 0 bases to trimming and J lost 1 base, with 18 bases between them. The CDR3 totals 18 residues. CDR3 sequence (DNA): TGTGCCAGCAGCTTAGCGCGAACATGGAGGGTGCCGAACACTGAAGCTTTCTTT. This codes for CASSLARTWRVPNTEAFF.

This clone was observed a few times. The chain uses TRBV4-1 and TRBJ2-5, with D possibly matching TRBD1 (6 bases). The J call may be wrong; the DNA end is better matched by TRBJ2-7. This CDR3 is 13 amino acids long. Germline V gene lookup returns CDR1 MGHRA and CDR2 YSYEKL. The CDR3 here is CASSPGQSYEQYF. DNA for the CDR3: TGCGCCAGCAGCCCCGGACAGAGCTACGAGCAGTACTTC.